This TCR beta chain was captured in a study of blood T cell repertoires in COVID-19. On the study more broadly: COVID-19 samples collected from the United States, Italy and Spain covered acute and convalescent phases.

This clone was counted a few times. Cohort placement rested on clinical history that participants reported themselves. As originally analysed: Quantification of nucleated cells was approximated via reference gene primer amplification. TCRdb's table, derived via immunoSEQ multiplex PCR, lists solely in-frame clones and lacks some. V, J and clone size are those of that table, while D and trimming were read from the DNA. The sample lists around 180,000 clones, roughly three quarters seen once, with roughly a sixth in the top ten. The receptor's source is a woman between 45 and 65 years old with acute COVID-19. The sequenced sample consisted of PBMCs or T cells enriched from blood (not recorded which).

This CDR3 reads CASSFSGGMDTGELFF. DNA of the CDR3: TGCGCCAGCAGCTTCTCTGGGGGCATGGACACCGGGGAGCTGTTTTTT. This chain connects TRBV5-1 to TRBJ2-2; possible D gene TRBD1, 6 bases. CDR3 length: 16 residues. The germline V gene encodes CDR1 SGHRS and CDR2 YFSETQ. V lost 2 bases, J lost 3 bases, and 14 bases lay in between.